This TCR beta chain was sequenced in a study of blood T cell repertoires in COVID-19. On the study more broadly: PBMCs, B-cell-depleted T cells, or T cells were the source of the cDNA or gDNA that made up the material.

Authors' processing steps: Using reference gene primer amplification, nucleated cell counts were estimated. Method: immunoSEQ multiplex PCR; TCRdb's copy keeps in-frame clones and lacks some. V, J and clone size are those of that table, while D and trimming were read from the DNA. Found here are approximately 210,000 clones, 70% to 90% of them singletons; the top ten hold 4.3%. The CDR3 spans 14 residues. CDR1 is WSHSY, CDR2 SAAADI, per germline. The J segment lost 2 bases and the V segment lost 8 bases, leaving 6 bases of the junction unmatched. Adults between about 18 and 95 years of age took part from about 24 US areas. Cohort placement rested on clinical history that participants reported themselves.

The source material was PBMCs or T cells enriched from blood (not recorded which). The rearrangement links TRBV10-2 to TRBJ2-1; TRBD2 aligns across 7 bases. The sequence derives from a young man with acute COVID-19. The CDR3 sequence is CASALAGPYNEQFF. The CDR3 nucleotides read TGCGCCAGCGCCTTAGCGGGTCCCTACAATGAGCAGTTCTTC.